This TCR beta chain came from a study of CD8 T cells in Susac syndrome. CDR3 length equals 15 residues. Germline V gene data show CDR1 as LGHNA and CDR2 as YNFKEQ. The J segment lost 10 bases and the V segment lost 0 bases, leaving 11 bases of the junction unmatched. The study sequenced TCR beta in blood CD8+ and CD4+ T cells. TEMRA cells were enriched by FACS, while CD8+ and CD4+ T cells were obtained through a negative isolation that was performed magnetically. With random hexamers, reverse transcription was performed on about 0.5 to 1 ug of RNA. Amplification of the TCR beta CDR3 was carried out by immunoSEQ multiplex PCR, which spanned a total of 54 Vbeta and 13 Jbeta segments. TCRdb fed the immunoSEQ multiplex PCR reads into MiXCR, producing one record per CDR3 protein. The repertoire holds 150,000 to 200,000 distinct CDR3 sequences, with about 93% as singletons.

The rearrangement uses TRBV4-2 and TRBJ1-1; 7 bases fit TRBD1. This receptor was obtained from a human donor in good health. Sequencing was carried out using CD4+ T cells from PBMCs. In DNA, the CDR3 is TGTGCCAGCAGCCAAGAGAGGGCAGCTCCAGGGGGAGCTTTCTTT. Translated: CASSQERAAPGGAFF.